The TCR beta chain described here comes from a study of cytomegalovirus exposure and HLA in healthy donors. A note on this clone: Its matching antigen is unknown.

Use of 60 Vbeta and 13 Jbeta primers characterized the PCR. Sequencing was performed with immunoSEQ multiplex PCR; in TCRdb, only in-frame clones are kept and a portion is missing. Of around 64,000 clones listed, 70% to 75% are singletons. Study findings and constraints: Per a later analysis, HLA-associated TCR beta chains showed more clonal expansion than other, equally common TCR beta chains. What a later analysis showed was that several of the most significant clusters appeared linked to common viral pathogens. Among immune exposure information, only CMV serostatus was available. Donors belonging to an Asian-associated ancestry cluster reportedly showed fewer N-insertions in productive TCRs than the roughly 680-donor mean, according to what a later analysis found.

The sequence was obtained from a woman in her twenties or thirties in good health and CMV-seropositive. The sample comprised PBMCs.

The CDR3 is CSVDMGGGEQYF. The CDR3 DNA reads as TGCAGCGTTGACATGGGAGGGGGCGAGCAGTACTTC. This rearrangement joins TRBV29-1 to TRBJ2-7; D is possibly TRBD2 (7 bases). V lost 3 bases, J lost 6 bases, and 12 bases lay in between. The CDR3 contains 12 residues. Germline V gene data show CDR1 as SQVTM and CDR2 as ANQGSEA.